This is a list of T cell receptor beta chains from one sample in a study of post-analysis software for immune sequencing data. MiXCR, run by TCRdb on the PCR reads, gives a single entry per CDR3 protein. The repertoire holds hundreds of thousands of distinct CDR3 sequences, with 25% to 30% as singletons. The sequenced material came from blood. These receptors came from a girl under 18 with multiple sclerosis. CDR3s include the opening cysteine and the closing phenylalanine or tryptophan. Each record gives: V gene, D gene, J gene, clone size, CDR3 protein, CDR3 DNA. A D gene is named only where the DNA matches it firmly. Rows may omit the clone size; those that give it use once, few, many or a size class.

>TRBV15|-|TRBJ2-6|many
CATSRDRASGANVLTF
TGTGCCACCAGCAGAGATCGAGCCTCTGGGGCCAACGTCCTGACTTTC
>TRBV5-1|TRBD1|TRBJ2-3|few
CASSSWTGQTDTQYF
TGCGCCAGCAGCTCCTGGACAGGTCAGACAGATACGCAGTATTTT
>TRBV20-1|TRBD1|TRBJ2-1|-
CSVTTGQGPYNEQFF
TGCAGTGTGACGACGGGACAGGGACCCTACAATGAGCAGTTCTTC
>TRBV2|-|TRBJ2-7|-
CASRMGQATYEQYF
TGTGCCAGCAGGATGGGGCAGGCAACCTACGAGCAGTACTTC
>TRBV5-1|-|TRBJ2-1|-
CASSLLSELGLREQFF
TGCGCCAGCAGCTTGTTATCAGAATTGGGTTTGCGTGAGCAGTTCTTC
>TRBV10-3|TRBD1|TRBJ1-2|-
CAISEGGGENYGYTF
TGTGCCATCAGTGAGGGAGGGGGCGAGAACTATGGCTACACCTTC
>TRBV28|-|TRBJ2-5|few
CASSTERREQYF
TGTGCCAGCAGCACAGAGCGGAGGGAGCAGTACTTC
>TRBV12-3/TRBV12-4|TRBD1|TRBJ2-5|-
CASSWDRGSDEQYF
TGTGCCAGCAGCTGGGACAGGGGGTCAGATGAGCAGTACTTC
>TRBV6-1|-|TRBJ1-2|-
CASTLTDNYGYTF
TGTGCCAGCACCTTGACAGATAACTATGGCTACACCTTC
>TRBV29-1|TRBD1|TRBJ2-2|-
CSALDRAIGELFF
TGCAGCGCTTTGGACAGGGCAATCGGGGAGCTGTTTTTT